This T cell receptor (beta chain) emerged from a study of cytomegalovirus exposure and HLA in healthy donors. Germline CDR1 reads KGHSH; CDR2 reads LQKENI. The trim removed 1 base at V and 2 bases at J, leaving 15 bases unmatched. The CDR3 consists of 20 residues. PCR used 60 Vbeta primers and 13 Jbeta primers. Some clones are missing from TCRdb's copy, which holds only in-frame ones; the method was immunoSEQ multiplex PCR. This repertoire comprises tens of thousands of clones; its ten largest clones make up around a sixth. This TCR came from a boy younger than 18 in good health and CMV-seronegative. The sequenced sample was PBMCs. The genes are TRBV18 and TRBJ2-7, with 12 bases fitting TRBD2. In DNA form, the CDR3 reads TGTGCCAGCTCACCACGTAGCTCCGGGACTAGCGGGCTTCAAACCTACGAGCAGTACTTC. This encodes CASSPRSSGTSGLQTYEQYF.